The next 25 T cell receptor beta chains were all read from a single sample in a study of patients and donors after allogeneic stem cell transplantation. One entry per CDR3 protein, called by TCRdb with MiXCR from the RT-PCR reads. The sample has tens of thousands of distinct CDR3 sequences; just under 5% are singletons. The material sequenced was blood, either unsorted or a sorted T cell fraction (not recorded which). The receptors shown here come from a human donor who was either an allogeneic HSCT recipient or a stem cell or donor lymphocyte infusion donor (not recorded which). It is not recorded whose cells these are; they may come from a transplant donor.

This clonotype was counted ten times or more. This chain connects TRBV12-3 or TRBV12-4 to TRBJ1-1, with 8 nucleotides matching TRBD1. V lost 5 bases and J lost 6; bases outside the gene matches: 5. The CDR3 length is 13 residues. The CDR3 protein is CASSPQGAAEAFF. For the CDR3, the DNA is TGTGCCAGCAGTCCCCAGGGGGCCGCTGAAGCTTTCTTT.

The sample holds many counts of this clonotype. V gene TRBV29-1 combines with J gene TRBJ2-5, with 9 bases matching TRBD2. CDR3 length: 13 residues. Germline V gives CDR1 SQVTM, CDR2 ANQGSEA. Trimming cost V 1 base and J 8 bases; bases outside gene matches: 5. CDR3 sequence reads: CSVEAGGRDTQYF. The CDR3 DNA follows: TGCAGCGTTGAAGCGGGCGGGAGGGACACCCAGTACTTC.

This clonotype was seen many times. Here the CDR3 DNA reads TGTGCCAGCAGGGACAGGGGCAATCAGCCCCAGCATTTT. Translating gives CASRDRGNQPQHF. The gene calls are TRBV19 and TRBJ1-5; TRBD1 agrees at 9 bases. Germline loops: CDR1 LNHDA, CDR2 SQIVND (reference sequence). The CDR3 has 13 residues. Losses at the gene ends were 9 bases for V and 2 bases for J; bases not matched to a gene: 2.

This clonotype was observed at least ten times. The chain carries TRBV19 and TRBJ2-7; TRBD1 is a possible D gene (6 bases). V lost 4 bases, J lost 5 bases, and 9 bases lay in between. Germline values: CDR1 LNHDA, CDR2 SQIVND (reference sequence). CDR3 length: 12 amino acids. The CDR3 protein is CASSTNRDEQYF. The DNA for the CDR3 is TGTGCCAGTAGTACCAACAGGGACGAGCAGTACTTC.

This clonotype was seen a few times. V and J are TRBV2 and TRBJ2-5; D unclear. Per germline, CDR1 SNHLY and CDR2 FYNNEI. V dropped 5 bases and J dropped 0 bases, with 4 bases sitting between them. This CDR3 region has 12 residues. DNA of the CDR3: TGTGCCAGCAGTTGGGACCAAGAGACCCAGTACTTC. As protein: CASSWDQETQYF.

This clonotype has a count of ten or more. The chain employs TRBV20-1 and TRBJ1-1, with D perhaps TRBD1 (5 bases). The CDR3 runs to 15 residues. V lost 1 base to trimming and J lost 5 bases, with 17 bases between them. In germline, CDR1 is DFQATT, CDR2 SNEGSKA (reference sequence). CDR3 sequence reads: CSARVLGAFGTEAFF. The DNA for the CDR3 is TGCAGTGCTAGAGTTCTTGGGGCATTTGGGACTGAAGCTTTCTTT.

Many counts were recorded for this clonotype. The V and J genes are TRBV7-3 and TRBJ2-7; D not resolved. V was shortened by 6 bases and J by 4 bases, with 16 bases between the two germline ends. The germline V gene encodes CDR1 SGHTA and CDR2 FQGTGA. The CDR3 has 14 amino acids. The CDR3: CASSQSPNIYEQYF. CDR3 nucleotides: TGTGCCAGCAGTCAAAGCCCGAATATTTACGAGCAGTACTTC.

The V and J genes are TRBV7-2 and TRBJ1-2, with D maybe TRBD1 (5 bases). This CDR3 contains 13 residues. Trimming removed 4 bases at V and 4 bases at J, with 10 bases between. CDR1 and CDR2 from the germline V gene are SGHTA and FQGNSA. CDR3 sequence reads: CASSSSGGYGYTF. CDR3 DNA: TGTGCCAGCAGCTCTAGTGGGGGCTATGGCTACACCTTC.

The genes are TRBV7-2 and TRBJ1-1; no reliable D call. CDR1 is SGHTA and CDR2 is FQGNSA in the germline V gene. This CDR3 comprises 15 residues. The V gene lost 5 bases and the J gene lost 0 bases, with 13 bases spanning the gap. The DNA for the CDR3 is TGTGCCAGCAGCGCCCTGACGCTAATGAACACTGAAGCTTTCTTT. Its translation: CASSALTLMNTEAFF.

This clonotype was seen a handful of times. This chain uses TRBV5-1 with TRBJ2-5, with D perhaps TRBD1 (7 bases). Trimming removed 2 bases at V and 3 bases at J, with 11 bases between. The CDR3 is 14 amino acids. CDR1 and CDR2 from the germline V gene are SGHRS and YFSETQ. CDR3 sequence (DNA): TGCGCCAGCAGCTTCGGCGGGACAGAAGAGACCCAGTACTTC. It translates to CASSFGGTEETQYF.

At least ten counts were recorded for this clonotype. J is TRBJ2-4 and V is TRBV7-8, with D possibly TRBD2 on 5 matching bases. The CDR3 runs to 14 residues. V lost 1 base, J lost 6 bases, and 10 bases lay in between. Germline V gives CDR1 SGHVS, CDR2 FQNEAQ. The CDR3 region is CASSLGRGSNIQYF. In DNA, the CDR3 is TGTGCCAGCAGCTTAGGACGGGGATCAAACATTCAGTACTTC. The whole variable domain, remainder taken from reference TRBV7-8 and TRBJ2-4, is GAGVSQSPRYKVAKRGQDVALRCDPISGHVSLFWYQQALGQGPEFLTYFQNEAQLDKSGLPSDRFFAERPEGSVSTLKIQRTQQEDSAVYLCASSLGRGSNIQYFGAGTRLSVL.

For the CDR3, the DNA is TGTGCCATCAGTCAGGACACAGATACGCAGTATTTT. Protein: CAISQDTDTQYF. This sequence joins TRBV10-3 and TRBJ2-3; D not certain. The V and J ends lost 5 bases and 2 bases respectively, with 5 bases between them. The CDR3 runs 12 residues. Germline assignment: CDR1 ENHRY and CDR2 SYGVKD.

In this sample, this clonotype turned up many times. The J gene is TRBJ2-3, the V gene TRBV7-2, with TRBD2 as a possible D gene (6 bases). Between the trimmed V and J ends, which lost 6 bases and 7 bases, there was a span of 14 bases. The CDR3 loop spans 13 amino acids. Germline V lookup: CDR1 SGHTA, CDR2 FQGNSA. CDR3 in DNA: TGTGCCAGCAGTCGAGCCCGGGGGAATACGCAGTATTTT. This gives the protein CASSRARGNTQYF.

This chain links TRBV4-1 with TRBJ1-2, with 9 bases matching TRBD1. Germline assignment: CDR1 MGHRA and CDR2 YSYEKL. The CDR3 is 13 amino acids. V dropped 6 bases and J dropped 8; count of bases not matched to a gene: 7. CDR3 protein: CASSGTGKFGYTF. DNA of the CDR3: TGCGCCAGCAGTGGGACAGGGAAATTCGGCTACACCTTC.

This clonotype was counted ten times or more. The V call is TRBV7-9, the J call TRBJ2-1, with TRBD2 as a possible D gene (6 bases). Per the germline V gene, CDR1 is SEHNR and CDR2 is FQNEAQ (reference sequence). V lost 11 bases and J 0 bases, leaving 11 bases between the germline ends. This CDR3 is 13 amino acids long. The CDR3 loop is CAGLADSYNEQFF. CDR3 coding DNA: TGTGCCGGATTAGCGGACTCCTACAATGAGCAGTTCTTC.

The V and J genes are TRBV10-3 and TRBJ2-5, with 9 bases that match TRBD2. Per germline, CDR1 ENHRY and CDR2 SYGVKD. This CDR3 region has 21 residues. The trim removed 7 bases at V and 5 bases at J, leaving 29 bases unmatched. The CDR3 region is CAITIPEWAGGKRASRETQYF. The CDR3 DNA reads as TGTGCCATCACCATCCCGGAATGGGCGGGAGGGAAAAGGGCCTCAAGGGAGACCCAGTACTTC.

This clonotype was detected ten times or more. The rearrangement links TRBV5-4 to TRBJ2-3; 8 positions agree with TRBD2. After removal of 3 bases from V and 5 bases from J, the junction contained 8 bases not matched to a gene. The CDR3 has 15 residues. The germline gives CDR1 SGHNT, CDR2 YYREEE (reference sequence). This chain's CDR3 is CASSSQAGGEDTQYF. In nucleotides, the CDR3 is TGTGCCAGCAGCTCGCAGGCGGGAGGTGAAGATACGCAGTATTTT.

The table lists this clonotype with many counts. The CDR3 nucleotides are TGTGCCAGCTACGAAGGGGGACAGGGTGGTCAGCCCCAGCATTTT. The encoded protein is CASYEGGQGGQPQHF. The chain joins TRBV6-1 to TRBJ1-5; 9 nucleotides agree with TRBD1. The CDR3 spans 15 residues. Germline-derived CDR1 and CDR2 are MNHNS and SASEGT. J was trimmed by 6 bases and V by 8 bases; bases with no gene match: 11.

This clonotype was counted a few times. The chain employs TRBV5-4 and TRBJ1-1; TRBD1 matches at 8 bases. From germline, CDR1 is SGHNT and CDR2 YYREEE (reference sequence). J lost 5 bases, V lost 0 bases, and 6 bases had no gene match. The CDR3 loop spans 15 amino acids. The CDR3 DNA reads TGTGCCAGCAGCTTGGCCGCAGGGGGCGAAACTGAAGCTTTCTTT. Encoded protein: CASSLAAGGETEAFF.

This clonotype was recorded many times. The chain recombines TRBV4-1 with TRBJ1-2; the match to TRBD1 covers 7 bases. With V trimmed by 5 bases and J by 2 bases, 2 bases remained unmatched. Germline CDR1 MGHRA, CDR2 YSYEKL. The CDR3 is 13 residues long. This chain's CDR3 is CASSTQGNYGYTF. The CDR3 nucleotides are TGCGCCAGCAGCACACAGGGGAACTATGGCTACACCTTC.

A remark on this clonotype: This may arise from a read error, as a much more abundant clone is one base away. This chain connects TRBV11-2 to TRBJ1-6; 8 bases fit TRBD1. CDR1 is SGHAT and CDR2 is FQNNGV in the germline V gene. This CDR3 comprises 18 residues. CDR3 nucleotides: TGTCCCAGCAGCCCAATCGGACAGGGAGGAGGAAGGAATTCACCCCTCCACTTT. As protein: CPSSPIGQGGGRNSPLHF.

In its sample, this clonotype was seen many times. The gene calls are TRBV4-1 and TRBJ2-3, with 10 bases fitting TRBD2. This CDR3 has 16 amino acids. Per germline, CDR1 MGHRA and CDR2 YSYEKL. The V and J ends lost 5 bases and 3 bases, in that order; junction bases with no gene match: 8. CDR3 amino acids: CASSYIAGGSTDTQYF. Here the CDR3 DNA reads TGCGCCAGCAGCTATATAGCGGGGGGCTCTACAGATACGCAGTATTTT.

This clonotype was observed many times. CDR3 sequence reads: CSASPFGQATDTQYF. CDR3 nucleotide sequence: TGCAGTGCTAGCCCCTTTGGACAGGCCACAGATACGCAGTATTTT. The chain employs TRBV20-1 and TRBJ2-3, with 7 bases lining up with TRBD1. The junction had 8 bases not matched to a gene; V was cut back by 3 bases and J by 2 bases. The germline V gene has CDR1 DFQATT and CDR2 SNEGSKA (reference sequence). The CDR3 spans 15 residues.

CDR3 residues: CASSSQAGRGYTF. The CDR3 DNA reads TGTGCCAGCAGCTCACAAGCAGGGCGCGGCTACACCTTC. This chain links TRBV7-9 with TRBJ1-2, with a tentative D call TRBD1 (5 bases). Trimming took 4 bases from V and 8 from J, leaving 14 bases between them. The CDR3 extends over 13 amino acids. CDR1 and CDR2 from the germline V gene are SEHNR and FQNEAQ (reference sequence). Together with reference TRBV7-9 and TRBJ1-2, the CDR3 gives the full variable domain: DTGVSQNPRHKITKRGQNVTFRCDPISEHNRLYWYRQTLGQGPEFLTYFQNEAQLEKSRLLSDRFSAERPKGSFSTLEIQRTEQGDSAMYLCASSSQAGRGYTFGSGTRLTVV.

This clonotype has at least ten counts. The chain joins TRBV7-9 to TRBJ2-1, with TRBD1 matching over 8 bases. Germline CDR1 and CDR2: SEHNR and FQNEAQ (reference sequence). The CDR3 runs to 15 residues. Trimming cost V 5 bases and J 7 bases; bases outside gene matches: 10. CDR3 bases: TGTGCCAGCAGCACCGACAGGGGAAGAAGAAATGAGCAGTTCTTC. Translating gives CASSTDRGRRNEQFF.